The 12 T cell receptor beta chains below come from one sample, sequenced in a study of blood T cells in healthy people across ages (dated by TCRdb to between 2015 and 2017). Receptor libraries were prepared by 5' RACE. Sequenced on an Illumina HiSeq 2500. A second 7 to 11 cycle PCR used a sample-barcoded 5' primer and a J-beta primer mix. TCRdb itself trimmed the public reads at Q25 with fastp, ran MiXCR and retained productive beta chains. Identical CDR3 protein sequences are pooled into one entry, listed with their most common genes and DNA. This sample holds 800,000 or so distinct CDR3 sequences; 20% to 30% were observed only once. Around 3.6% of the sample rests with the top ten. These data were likewise used in another study, on T cells of mothers and their children.

The sample was blood. Every receptor here comes from a boy younger than 18 in good health.

The chain is built from TRBV7-9 and TRBJ2-4; TRBD2 matches 7 bases. CDR1 is SEHNR and CDR2 is FQNEAQ in the germline V gene (reference sequence). This CDR3 region has 18 residues. The trim removed 4 bases at V and 0 bases at J, leaving 12 bases unmatched. The CDR3 sequence is CASSSSGLDDLAKNIQYF. The CDR3 nucleotides are TGTGCCAGCAGCTCGTCCGGACTAGACGATCTAGCCAAAAACATTCAGTACTTC. Looking up the rest from reference TRBV7-9 and TRBJ2-4 gives the full variable domain: DTGVSQNPRHKITKRGQNVTFRCDPISEHNRLYWYRQTLGQGPEFLTYFQNEAQLEKSRLLSDRFSAERPKGSFSTLEIQRTEQGDSAMYLCASSSSGLDDLAKNIQYFGAGTRLSVL.

The gene calls are TRBV21-1 and TRBJ2-5; TRBD1 is the table's D call, not checked against the DNA. The J call is in doubt because the DNA end fits TRBJ2-7 better. TRBV21-1 is a pseudogene locus. CDR3 size: 13 residues. The CDR3 spells CADWTGESYEQYF. DNA of the CDR3: TGTGCCGATTGGACAGGGGAATCCTACGAGCAGTACTTC.

The chain carries TRBV14 and TRBJ2-5, with 12 positions matching TRBD2. The J call is doubtful: the DNA matches TRBJ2-7 better. This CDR3 comprises 15 residues. The germline CDR1 and CDR2 sequences are SGHDN and FVKESK. The CDR3 DNA sequence: TGTGCCAGCAGCCCCAGGACTAGCGGGGACTACGAGCAGTACTTC. Its translation is CASSPRTSGDYEQYF.

In this sample, this clonotype turned up a few times. Sequence at one end of the junction differs from germline and may be a read error. The rearrangement uses TRBV29-1 and TRBJ1-4; 7 bases align to TRBD1. This CDR3 has 15 amino acids. The germline V gene has CDR1 SQVTM and CDR2 ANQGSEA. Here the CDR3 reads CSVKDPQGLAGKLFF. DNA of the CDR3: TGCAGCGTTAAAGATCCACAGGGGTTGGCTGGAAAACTGTTTTTT.

There are a few counts of this clonotype. The rearrangement uses TRBV7-9 and TRBJ2-5; TRBD1 or TRBD2 may be the D gene (5 bases each). The ends were cut back, 5 bases at V and 13 bases at J, with 20 bases in the middle. This CDR3 region has 13 residues. The germline gives CDR1 SEHNR, CDR2 FQNEAQ (reference sequence). DNA of the CDR3: TGTGCCAGCAGCCCTCTACCGGGGCTCGAGCGGTACTTC. Its translation: CASSPLPGLERYF.

This chain joins TRBV4-3 and TRBJ2-1, with 9 bases identical to TRBD1. Unmatched junction bases numbered 3, after V lost 1 base and J lost 2 bases. CDR3 length: 16 residues. Germline V gives CDR1 LGHNA, CDR2 YSLEER. CDR3 sequence: CASSQGGTGPYNEQFF. The DNA of the CDR3 is TGCGCCAGCAGCCAAGGTGGGACAGGGCCCTACAATGAGCAGTTCTTC.

The chain is built from TRBV6-6 and TRBJ2-1, with 7 positions matching TRBD2. After removal of 2 bases from V and 0 bases from J, the junction contained 1 base not matched to a gene. Germline V gives CDR1 MNHNY, CDR2 SVGAGI (reference sequence). This CDR3 region has 15 residues. CDR3 nucleotides: TGTGCCAGCAGTTACGCTAGCGGCTCCTACAATGAGCAGTTCTTC. Its translation is CASSYASGSYNEQFF.

This clonotype was detected many times. The chain couples TRBV6-4 to TRBJ2-3; 11 nucleotides match TRBD2. V shed 3 bases, J shed 2 bases, and the junction held 1 base outside the gene matches. Per the germline V gene, CDR1 is MRHNA and CDR2 is SNTAGT. This CDR3 contains 15 residues. The CDR3 loop is CASSDSGGATDTQYF. The DNA of the CDR3 is TGTGCCAGCAGTGATAGCGGGGGGGCCACAGATACGCAGTATTTT.

This clonotype was found a few times. The chain uses TRBV7-2 and TRBJ1-1, with TRBD1 as a possible D gene (5 bases). V gave up 5 bases and J gave up 3 bases, with 13 bases separating them. Germline CDR1 reads SGHTA; CDR2 reads FQGNSA. There are 14 residues in the CDR3. CDR3 in amino acids: CASSQLLGHTEAFF. CDR3 DNA: TGTGCCAGCAGCCAACTACTGGGGCACACTGAAGCTTTCTTT.

This clonotype was seen more than once but under ten times. This chain joins TRBV3-1 and TRBJ2-1, with TRBD2 matching 9 bases. The CDR3 runs to 15 residues. Germline V CDR1 and CDR2: LGHDT, YNNKEL (reference sequence). The V and J ends lost 1 base and 8 bases, in that order; junction bases with no gene match: 6. In DNA, the CDR3 is TGTGCCAGCAGCCAAGTCCCCCTAGCGGGGCATGAGCAGTTCTTC. Translation: CASSQVPLAGHEQFF.

This clonotype has only a few counts. The chain combines TRBV6-2 or TRBV6-3 with TRBJ1-5; weak D call: TRBD1 (5 bases). The V gene's germline CDR1 is MNHEY and CDR2 SVGEGT. CDR3 size: 15 residues. V was pared by 6 bases and J by 6 bases, with 18 bases between. The CDR3 here is CASSPPTAGVQPQHF. CDR3 DNA sequence: TGTGCCAGCAGCCCTCCGACAGCGGGGGTTCAGCCCCAGCATTTT.

Regarding this clonotype: The junction differs from germline at one of its ends, possibly a read error. This chain connects TRBV19 to TRBJ2-5; D remains ambiguous. CDR3 size: 13 residues. Germline V gene sequence: CDR1 LNHDA, CDR2 SQIVND (reference sequence). The CDR3 DNA sequence: TGTACCAGTAGTATTGGTCTAAAGGAGACCCAGTACTTC. It translates to CTSSIGLKETQYF.